These 6 T cell receptor beta chains were sequenced from one sample in a study of early T cells in non-severe SARS-CoV-2 infection. TCRdb analysed the 5' RACE reads with MiXCR anew, one entry per CDR3 protein. In the table there are 55,000 to 80,000 distinct CDR3 sequences, over 9.5% of which are singletons. The starting material was whole blood, obtained at baseline. These receptor sequences come from an adult who was a healthcare worker with PCR-confirmed SARS-CoV-2 infection or an uninfected control (not recorded which).

The rearrangement links TRBV7-2 to TRBJ2-2; no reliable D call. The germline V gene has CDR1 SGHTA and CDR2 FQGNSA. The CDR3 extends over 14 amino acids. Trimming left V 0 bases short and J 4 bases short, with 6 bases between. The CDR3 loop reads CASSLASGTGELFF. The CDR3 nucleotides are TGTGCCAGCAGCTTAGCCTCCGGCACCGGGGAGCTGTTTTTT. Supplemented by reference TRBV7-2 and TRBJ2-2, the full variable domain reads GAGVSQSPSNKVTEKGKDVELRCDPISGHTALYWYRQSLGQGLEFLIYFQGNSAPDKSGLPSDRFSAERTGGSVSTLTIQRTQQEDSAVYLCASSLASGTGELFFGEGSRLTVL.

The chain carries TRBV9 and TRBJ2-3; D might be TRBD2 (5 bases). CDR1 is SGDLS and CDR2 is YYNGEE in the germline V gene. V was clipped by 4 bases and J by 3 bases, with 15 bases between them. The CDR3 consists of 15 residues. In DNA form, the CDR3 reads TGTGCCAGCAGCCCCAACCCACTAGTGACAGATACGCAGTATTTT. Translation: CASSPNPLVTDTQYF.

The V call is TRBV9, the J call TRBJ2-7; D possibly corresponds to TRBD1 (6 bases). CDR3 size: 14 residues. Trimming removed 2 bases at V and 0 bases at J, with 9 bases between. The germline CDR1 and CDR2 sequences are SGDLS and YYNGEE. CDR3 in amino acids: CASSVAGASYEQYF. DNA of the CDR3: TGTGCCAGCAGCGTGGCAGGGGCCTCCTACGAGCAGTACTTC.

The V call is TRBV20-1, the J call TRBJ2-1; 10 positions match TRBD2. The trim removed 3 bases at V and 9 bases at J, leaving 8 bases unmatched. CDR1 is DFQATT and CDR2 is SNEGSKA in the germline V gene (reference sequence). The CDR3 extends over 14 amino acids. CDR3 in DNA: TGCAGTGCTAGTAGGCTAGCGGGAGAGGGTGAGCAGTTCTTC. Encoded protein: CSASRLAGEGEQFF.

Only a few counts were recorded for this clonotype. The chain carries TRBV29-1 and TRBJ1-1, with unresolved D. Per germline, CDR1 SQVTM and CDR2 ANQGSEA. CDR3 length: 10 amino acids. The V end lost 5 bases, the J end lost 11 bases, and 12 bases lay between the germline ends. The CDR3 nucleotides read TGCAGCGTTCATCGCAGTGTGGCTTTCTTT. Encoded protein: CSVHRSVAFF.

This clonotype was found many times. The chain links TRBV9 to TRBJ1-4; possibly TRBD1 for D (5 bases). CDR3 size: 17 residues. The germline V gene has CDR1 SGDLS and CDR2 YYNGEE. The ends were cut back, 0 bases at V and 9 bases at J, with 21 bases in the middle. The DNA for the CDR3 is TGTGCCAGCAGCGTAGGTGATTGGAGGGGTCAACGCCAAAAACTGTTTTTT. Protein product: CASSVGDWRGQRQKLFF.